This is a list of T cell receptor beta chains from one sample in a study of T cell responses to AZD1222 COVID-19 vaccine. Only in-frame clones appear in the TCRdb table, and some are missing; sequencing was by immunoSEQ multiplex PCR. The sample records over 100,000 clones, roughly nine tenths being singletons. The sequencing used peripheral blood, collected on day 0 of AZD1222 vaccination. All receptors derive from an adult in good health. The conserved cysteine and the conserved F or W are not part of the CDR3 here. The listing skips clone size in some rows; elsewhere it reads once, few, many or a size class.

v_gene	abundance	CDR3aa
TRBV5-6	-	ASTWDGLSYEQY
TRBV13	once	ASSLERDSYEQY
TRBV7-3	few	ASSFRLAHEQF
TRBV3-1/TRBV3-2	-	ASKTGEGYGYT
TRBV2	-	ASSVGTGGYYGYT
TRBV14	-	ASSQIAGDNEQF
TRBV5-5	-	ASSYPGTSGGGARADTQY
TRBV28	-	ASSPRTPGHGYT
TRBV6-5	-	ASTGTGRIYEQY
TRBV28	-	ASSLIAGGKNIQY
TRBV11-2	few	ASSRSGGVIYEQF
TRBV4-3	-	ASSPDIRAGNTIY
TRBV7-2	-	ASSLSFSGGIPYEQY
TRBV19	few	ASTPGRGGEQF
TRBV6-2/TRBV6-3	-	ASSQRLGEKLF
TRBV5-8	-	ASSLGGLGNPYEQY
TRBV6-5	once	ASSYSNQGGNYGYT